A single sample is the source of the 20 T cell receptor beta chains below, sequenced in a study of Graves' ophthalmopathy and Graves' hyperthyroidism. RNA transcripts served as template for amplifying TCR beta CDR3 sequences. In the first round, RT-PCR was carried out with HTBI primers, and a multiplex PCR formed the second round. TCRdb reprocessed the multiplex PCR reads via MiXCR and lists one record per CDR3 protein. Here the sample spans just over 400,000 distinct CDR3 sequences, around 20% being singletons. The sequenced sample consisted of peripheral blood. These receptors were taken from a woman between 18 and 30 years old with stable Graves' hyperthyroidism.

This clonotype was found many times. V usage is TRBV2 and J usage is TRBJ2-7, with TRBD2 as a possible D gene (5 bases). CDR1 SNHLY and CDR2 FYNNEI come from the germline V gene. V dropped 5 bases and J dropped 5 bases, with 16 bases sitting between them. The CDR3 extends over 14 amino acids. The CDR3 region is CASSLRDTSNEQYF. The CDR3 coding sequence is TGTGCCAGCAGTCTCCGGGATACTTCCAACGAGCAGTACTTC.

This clonotype was detected ten times or more. J is TRBJ2-5 and V is TRBV28; D is perhaps TRBD1 or TRBD2 (6 bases each). The V end lost 10 bases, the J end lost 4 bases, and 16 bases lay between the germline ends. Germline values: CDR1 MDHEN, CDR2 SYDVKM. This CDR3 comprises 13 residues. CDR3 sequence: CATLWGARETQYF. CDR3 sequence (DNA): TGTGCCACCCTTTGGGGGGCGCGAGAGACCCAGTACTTC.

Only a few counts were recorded for this clonotype. The J gene is TRBJ2-2, the V gene TRBV20-1; 9 bases map to TRBD2. From germline, CDR1 is DFQATT and CDR2 SNEGSKA (reference sequence). The ends lost 3 bases at V and 5 bases at J; junction bases unmatched: 7. The CDR3 has 15 residues. The CDR3 region has the DNA TGCAGTGCTAGGGAATTAGCGGGAGATACCGGGGAGCTGTTTTTT. Residues: CSARELAGDTGELFF.

The table lists this clonotype with many counts. V and J are TRBV20-1 and TRBJ2-5; no clear D gene. The CDR3 consists of 14 residues. The germline V gene encodes CDR1 DFQATT and CDR2 SNEGSKA (reference sequence). V was pared by 0 bases and J by 5 bases, with 13 bases between. CDR3 residues: CSARDSRQGETQYF. CDR3 coding DNA: TGCAGTGCTAGAGATTCTCGCCAAGGGGAGACCCAGTACTTC.

As regards this clonotype: Sequence at one end of the junction differs from germline and may be a read error. The gene calls are TRBV7-9 and TRBJ2-5; D ambiguous. Germline assignment: CDR1 SEHNR and CDR2 FQNEAQ (reference sequence). This CDR3 has 12 residues. The CDR3 DNA reads TGTGCCAGCAGCTTAGTTGGAGAGACCCAGGACTTC. It yields the protein CASSLVGETQDF.

This clonotype has at least ten counts. This sequence joins TRBV28 and TRBJ1-5; perhaps TRBD1 as D (6 bases). Germline loops: CDR1 MDHEN, CDR2 SYDVKM. The CDR3 consists of 15 residues. The V end was cut by 6 bases, the J end by 6 bases, with 18 bases between. CDR3 region: CASRLPNRVAQPQHF. The CDR3 nucleotides are TGTGCCAGCAGGCTACCTAACAGGGTAGCTCAGCCCCAGCATTTT.

The chain couples TRBV2 to TRBJ2-4, with a tentative D call TRBD2 (6 bases). V lost 4 bases, J lost 2 bases, and 12 bases lay in between. The CDR3 is 15 amino acids. Germline values: CDR1 SNHLY, CDR2 FYNNEI. This CDR3 reads CASSGGGPPKNIQYF. The CDR3, as DNA: TGTGCCAGCAGTGGGGGAGGTCCTCCCAAAAACATTCAGTACTTC.

The genes are TRBV12-3 or TRBV12-4 and TRBJ1-6; no firm D call. This CDR3 is 15 amino acids long. V gave up 5 bases and J gave up 9 bases, with 17 bases separating them. Here the CDR3 reads CASSLSEGLGSPLHF. The CDR3 region has the DNA TGTGCCAGCAGTCTGTCTGAAGGGCTCGGTTCACCCCTCCACTTT.

This clonotype was recorded many times. This rearrangement joins TRBV3-1 to TRBJ1-6; TRBD1 is a possible D gene (5 bases). Germline V lookup: CDR1 LGHDT, CDR2 YNNKEL (reference sequence). This CDR3 is built from 16 residues. V lost 2 bases and J lost 6, with 14 bases in between. CDR3 sequence reads: CASSQSFQGANSPLHF. CDR3 DNA: TGTGCCAGCAGCCAAAGTTTTCAGGGAGCTAATTCACCCCTCCACTTT.

The chain couples TRBV18 to TRBJ2-5; 8 nucleotides line up with TRBD2. Germline values: CDR1 KGHSH, CDR2 LQKENI. The V gene end was trimmed by 2 bases and the J gene end by 4 bases; junction bases not matched to a gene: 12. The CDR3 contains 17 residues. The CDR3 here is CASSPSYRAGVVETQYF. The DNA for the CDR3 is TGTGCCAGCTCACCAAGTTATCGAGCGGGAGTAGTAGAGACCCAGTACTTC. Looking up the rest from reference TRBV18 and TRBJ2-5 gives the full variable domain: NAGVMQNPRHLVRRRGQEARLRCSPMKGHSHVYWYRQLPEEGLKFMVYLQKENIIDESGMPKERFSAEFPKEGPSILRIQQVVRGDSAAYFCASSPSYRAGVVETQYFGPGTRLLVL.

This clonotype has ten or more counts. The V call is TRBV24-1, the J call TRBJ2-2; a possible D gene is TRBD2 (5 bases). Germline CDR1 KGHDR, CDR2 SFDVKD. This CDR3 region has 15 residues. Between the trimmed V and J ends, which lost 4 bases and 0 bases, there was a span of 8 bases. As DNA, the CDR3 is TGTGCCACCAGTGACGAGGGCCCGAACACCGGGGAGCTGTTTTTT. Protein product: CATSDEGPNTGELFF.

On this clonotype itself: This may come from a read error, since a much larger clone is one base off. The chain is built from TRBV18 and TRBJ1-1, with D perhaps TRBD1 (5 bases). Germline values: CDR1 KGHSH, CDR2 LQKENI. CDR3 length: 14 residues. V was clipped by 8 bases and J by 1 base, with 14 bases between them. CDR3 nucleotide sequence: TGTGCCAGCCAAGTGGGGGTAGGGAACACTGAAGCTTTCTTT. This sequence encodes CASQVGVGNTEAFF.

This clonotype came up a few times. The CDR3 DNA is TGTGCCAGCAGCCCTGGGACCACTTTTCGATACGAGCAGTACTTC. Its protein product is CASSPGTTFRYEQYF. The chain is built from TRBV3-1 and TRBJ2-7, with D perhaps being TRBD1 or TRBD2 (5 bases each). This CDR3 comprises 15 residues. Germline loops: CDR1 LGHDT, CDR2 YNNKEL (reference sequence). V lost 4 bases, J lost 4 bases, and 17 bases lay in between.

This clonotype was counted between two and nine times. A much bigger clone sits one base away, suggesting this may be a read error. CDR3 bases: TGTGCCAGCAGTTTTCGGGGTAGGGGGTCCAACACCGGGGAGCTGTTTTTT. Translated: CASSFRGRGSNTGELFF. The rearrangement joins TRBV12-3 or TRBV12-4 to TRBJ2-2; D may be TRBD1 (6 bases). The CDR3 totals 17 residues. V was pared by 3 bases and J by 2 bases, with 16 bases between.

The V call is TRBV11-2, the J call TRBJ1-1; D not certain. CDR1 is SGHAT and CDR2 is FQNNGV in the germline V gene. The ends were cut back, 4 bases at V and 6 bases at J, with 9 bases in the middle. The CDR3 contains 12 residues. Written as DNA, the CDR3 is TGTGCCAGCAGCTCCCAGTGGGCTGAAGCTTTCTTT. Translated: CASSSQWAEAFF. The variable domain in full, with the rest retrieved from reference TRBV11-2 and TRBJ1-1, is EAGVAQSPRYKIIEKRQSVAFWCNPISGHATLYWYQQILGQGPKLLIQFQNNGVVDDSQLPKDRFSAERLKGVDSTLKIQPAKLEDSAVYLCASSSQWAEAFFGQGTRLTVV.

This clonotype was recorded at least ten times. The V gene is TRBV25-1, the J gene TRBJ2-7; unclear D gene. CDR1 and CDR2 (germline): MGHDK, SYGVNS. The CDR3 sequence is 14 residues long. The V end was cut by 4 bases, the J end by 0 bases, with 10 bases between. The CDR3: CASSAWEPSYEQYF. The CDR3 DNA reads TGTGCCAGCAGTGCGTGGGAACCCTCCTACGAGCAGTACTTC.

This clonotype occurred many times. The genes are TRBV19 and TRBJ2-7; 8 positions agree with TRBD2. V trimming: 6 bases; J trimming: 3 bases; junction bases outside the gene matches: 1. CDR1 is LNHDA, CDR2 SQIVND, per germline (reference sequence). The CDR3 extends over 12 amino acids. The DNA of the CDR3 is TGTGCCAGTAGCACTAGCGGCTACGAGCAGTACTTC. Protein sequence: CASSTSGYEQYF.

The CDR3 spells CSARGMGDGLYEQYF. The CDR3 region has the DNA TGCAGTGCTAGGGGAATGGGAGACGGGCTGTACGAGCAGTACTTC. The chain links TRBV20-1 to TRBJ2-7; perhaps TRBD2 as D (5 bases). There are 15 residues in the CDR3. The germline V gene encodes CDR1 DFQATT and CDR2 SNEGSKA (reference sequence). Trimming cost V 3 bases and J 4 bases, with 19 bases left between them.

This clonotype occurred many times. A read error is possible here, since a much larger clone lies one base away. This rearrangement joins TRBV2 to TRBJ2-5; a possible D gene is TRBD1 (6 bases). Trimming cost V 10 bases and J 7 bases, with 16 bases left between them. This CDR3 region has 12 residues. The V gene's germline CDR1 is SNHLY and CDR2 FYNNEI. CDR3 sequence reads: CATSRTETTQYF. For the CDR3, the DNA is TGTGCCACCTCCCGGACAGAGACGACCCAGTACTTC.

This clonotype has at least ten counts. The chain employs TRBV2 and TRBJ1-5, with 8 bases matching TRBD1. J gave up 3 bases and V 6 bases, and 4 bases lay outside the gene matches. CDR1 is SNHLY and CDR2 is FYNNEI in the germline V gene. The CDR3 is 14 amino acids. In DNA, the CDR3 is TGTGCCAGCAGGGACAGGGTGTTCAATCAGCCCCAGCATTTT. This encodes CASRDRVFNQPQHF.